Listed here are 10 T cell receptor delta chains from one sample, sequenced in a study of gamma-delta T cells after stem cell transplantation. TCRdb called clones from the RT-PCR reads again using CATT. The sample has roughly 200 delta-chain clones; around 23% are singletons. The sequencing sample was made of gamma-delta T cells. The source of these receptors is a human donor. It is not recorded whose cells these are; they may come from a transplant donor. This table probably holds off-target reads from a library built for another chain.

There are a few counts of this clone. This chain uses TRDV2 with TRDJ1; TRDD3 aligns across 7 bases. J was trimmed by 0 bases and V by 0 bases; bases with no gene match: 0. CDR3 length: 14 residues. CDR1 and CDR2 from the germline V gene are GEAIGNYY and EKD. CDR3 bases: TGTGCCTGTGACACCTGGGGGAACACCGATAAACTCATCTTT. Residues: CACDTWGNTDKLIF.

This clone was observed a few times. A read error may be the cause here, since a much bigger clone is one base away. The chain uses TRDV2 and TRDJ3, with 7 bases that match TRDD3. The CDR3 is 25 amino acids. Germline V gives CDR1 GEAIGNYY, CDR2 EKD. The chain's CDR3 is CACDTVSGWGTPLRLSSWDARQMFF. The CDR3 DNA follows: TGTGCCTGTGACACCGTGAGTGGATGGGGGACCCCGCTTCGTTTATCGTCCTGGGACGCCCGACAGATGTTTTTC.

The CDR3 bases are TGTGCCTGTGACACCTGGGACACCCGACAGATGTTTTTC. This translates into CACDTWDTRQMFF. V and J are TRDV2 and TRDJ3, with D hard to call. V lost 0 bases and J 4 bases, leaving 0 bases between the germline ends. This CDR3 comprises 13 residues. Per the germline V gene, CDR1 is GEAIGNYY and CDR2 is EKD.

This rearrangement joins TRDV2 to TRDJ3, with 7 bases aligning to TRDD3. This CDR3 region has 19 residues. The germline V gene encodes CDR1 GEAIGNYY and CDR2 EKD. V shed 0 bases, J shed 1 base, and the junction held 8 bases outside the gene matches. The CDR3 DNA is TGTGCCTGTGACACCTGGGGGAAAGAGAGGTCCTGGGACACCCGACAGATGTTTTTC. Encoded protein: CACDTWGKERSWDTRQMFF.

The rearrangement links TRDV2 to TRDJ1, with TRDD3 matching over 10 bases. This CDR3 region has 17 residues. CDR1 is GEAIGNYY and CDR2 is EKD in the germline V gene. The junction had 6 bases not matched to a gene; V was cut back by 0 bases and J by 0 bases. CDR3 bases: TGTGCCTGTGACACCCTAAACTGGGGGATGAACACCGATAAACTCATCTTT. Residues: CACDTLNWGMNTDKLIF.

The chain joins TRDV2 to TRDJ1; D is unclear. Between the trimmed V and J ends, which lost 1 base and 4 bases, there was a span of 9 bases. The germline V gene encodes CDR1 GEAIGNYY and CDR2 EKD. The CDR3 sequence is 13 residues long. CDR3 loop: CACDTWVDDKLIF. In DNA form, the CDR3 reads TGTGCCTGTGACACGTGGGTGGACGATAAACTCATCTTT.

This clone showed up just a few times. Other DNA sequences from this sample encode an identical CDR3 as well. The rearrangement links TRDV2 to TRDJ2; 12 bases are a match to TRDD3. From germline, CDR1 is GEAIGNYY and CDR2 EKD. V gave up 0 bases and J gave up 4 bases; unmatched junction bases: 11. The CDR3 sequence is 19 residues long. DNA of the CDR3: TGTGCCTGTGACACCGTGGAGGACTGGGGGATACCTACGACAGCACAACTCTTCTTT. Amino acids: CACDTVEDWGIPTTAQLFF.

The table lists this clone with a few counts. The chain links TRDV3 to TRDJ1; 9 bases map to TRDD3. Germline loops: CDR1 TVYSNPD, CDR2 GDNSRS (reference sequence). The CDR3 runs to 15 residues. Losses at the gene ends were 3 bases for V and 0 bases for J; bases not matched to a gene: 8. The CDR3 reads CALSGGWDYTDKLIF. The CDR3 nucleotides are TGTGCCTTATCTGGGGGATGGGATTACACCGATAAACTCATCTTT. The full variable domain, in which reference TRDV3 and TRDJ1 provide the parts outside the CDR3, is CDKVTQSSPDQTVASGSEVVLLCTYDTVYSNPDLFWYRIRPDYSFQFVFYGDNSRSEGADFTQGRFSVKHILTQKAFHLVISPVRTEDSATYYCALSGGWDYTDKLIFGKGTRVTVEP.

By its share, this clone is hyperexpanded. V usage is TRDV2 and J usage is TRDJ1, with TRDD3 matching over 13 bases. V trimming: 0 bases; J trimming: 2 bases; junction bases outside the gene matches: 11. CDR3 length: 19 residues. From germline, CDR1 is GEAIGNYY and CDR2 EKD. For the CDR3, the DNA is TGTGCCTGTGACACCATAGGGCCACTGGGGGATACGAGAACCGATAAACTCATCTTT. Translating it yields CACDTIGPLGDTRTDKLIF.

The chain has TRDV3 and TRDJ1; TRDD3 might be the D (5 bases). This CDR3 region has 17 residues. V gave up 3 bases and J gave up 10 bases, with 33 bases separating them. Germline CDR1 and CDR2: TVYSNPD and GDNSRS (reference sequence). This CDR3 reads CAFPGLGGREDEDGLIF. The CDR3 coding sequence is TGTGCCTTCCCAGGCCTGGGTGGACGTGAGGACGAAGACGGACTCATCTTT.